One and the same sample provided the 32 T cell receptor beta chains below, sequenced in a study of OX40 agonist ivuxolimab in advanced cancers. Sequencing used immunoSEQ multiplex PCR; TCRdb keeps in-frame clones, though not all of them. The sample consists of tens of thousands of clones, about 91% of them appearing once. This specimen was CD4+ or CD8+ T cells sorted from blood, taken in a trial of the OX40 agonist ivuxolimab. Receptor source: an adult with an advanced solid tumor such as melanoma, head and neck, liver or kidney cancer.

The chain couples TRBV30 to TRBJ1-4, with D unresolved. Per germline, CDR1 GTSNPN and CDR2 SVGIG (reference sequence). The CDR3 sequence is 11 residues long. V lost 5 bases to trimming and J lost 8 bases, with 9 bases between them. CDR3 DNA sequence: TGTGCCTGGGGCGGGTGGGAAAAACTGTTTTTT. Its translation: CAWGGWEKLFF.

V usage is TRBV11-2 and J usage is TRBJ2-1; 7 bases are shared with TRBD2. Trimming removed 1 base from V and 0 bases from J; junction bases left unmatched: 9. Looked up from germline, CDR1 is SGHAT and CDR2 is FQNNGV. This CDR3 spans 18 amino acids. The DNA for the CDR3 is TGTGCCAGCAGCTTAGGACTAGCTATTCTGAGCTCCTACAATGAGCAGTTCTTC. Its protein is CASSLGLAILSSYNEQFF.

The rearrangement joins TRBV27 to TRBJ2-5; D gene unclear. Germline V CDR1 and CDR2: MNHEY, SMNVEV (reference sequence). The CDR3 consists of 14 residues. Trimming pared 4 bases from V and 0 bases from J, leaving 9 bases between. CDR3 loop: CASSSWTDQETQYF. The CDR3 DNA sequence: TGTGCCAGCAGTTCCTGGACGGACCAAGAGACCCAGTACTTC.

This chain uses TRBV6-1 with TRBJ1-1; 8 bases are shared with TRBD1. The J segment lost 0 bases and the V segment lost 6 bases, leaving 3 bases of the junction unmatched. This CDR3 contains 14 residues. Germline CDR1 and CDR2: MNHNS and SASEGT. The CDR3 DNA reads as TGTGCCAGCAGGGGGACAGGTATGAACACTGAAGCTTTCTTT. This sequence encodes CASRGTGMNTEAFF.

The chain's CDR3 is CASRPTGFINQPQHF. In DNA form, the CDR3 reads TGTGCCAGCAGACCAACAGGGTTCATCAATCAGCCCCAGCATTTT. J is TRBJ1-5 and V is TRBV28; tentatively, D is TRBD1 (6 bases). The V end lost 6 bases, the J end lost 3 bases, and 15 bases lay between the germline ends. Per germline, CDR1 MDHEN and CDR2 SYDVKM. The CDR3 is 15 amino acids.

The chain joins TRBV6-5 to TRBJ2-2, with 9 positions matching TRBD2. Trimming took 0 bases from V and 5 from J; bases not matched to a gene: 4. Germline V gives CDR1 MNHEY, CDR2 SVGAGI. The CDR3 is 16 amino acids. In DNA, the CDR3 is TGTGCCAGCAGTTACTCGAGTAGCGGGAGTACCGGGGAGCTGTTTTTT. Its translation is CASSYSSSGSTGELFF.

V usage is TRBV7-2 and J usage is TRBJ2-5; TRBD2 aligns across 11 bases. Germline CDR1 SGHTA, CDR2 FQGNSA. The CDR3 contains 15 residues. V lost 5 bases to trimming and J lost 5 bases; unmatched junction nucleotides: 7. DNA of the CDR3: TGTGCCAGCAGCCTTAGCGGGAGGGCAAGGGAGACCCAGTACTTC. As protein: CASSLSGRARETQYF.

This clone was recorded only once. This chain joins TRBV6-5 and TRBJ2-3; 10 bases match TRBD1. This CDR3 comprises 15 residues. After removal of 5 bases from V and 5 bases from J, the junction contained 7 bases not matched to a gene. Germline-derived CDR1 and CDR2 are MNHEY and SVGAGI. The CDR3 protein is CASSHPGQGIDTQYF. The CDR3 DNA reads as TGTGCCAGCAGTCATCCGGGACAGGGGATAGATACGCAGTATTTT.

The chain couples TRBV2 to TRBJ2-1; 10 nucleotides line up with TRBD2. Trimming took 7 bases from V and 6 from J; bases not matched to a gene: 12. CDR1 is SNHLY, CDR2 FYNNEI, per germline. The CDR3 length is 16 residues. This CDR3 is CASNWEWEREGNEQFF. The CDR3 region has the DNA TGTGCCAGCAACTGGGAGTGGGAGCGGGAGGGCAATGAGCAGTTCTTC.

CDR3: CASRQISGGSYNEQFF. In nucleotides, the CDR3 is TGTGCCAGCAGACAGATTAGCGGCGGCTCCTACAATGAGCAGTTCTTC. The chain links TRBV28 to TRBJ2-1; tentatively, D is TRBD2 (6 bases). This CDR3 contains 16 residues. V shed 6 bases and J shed 0 bases, with 15 bases lying between them. Germline V gene data show CDR1 as MDHEN and CDR2 as SYDVKM.

In this sample, this clone turned up once. The CDR3 DNA sequence: TGTGCCAGCAGTGGGTTCTCTAATCGGGCTTTCTTT. Its protein product is CASSGFSNRAFF. The chain recombines TRBV2 with TRBJ1-1; no clear D. This CDR3 has 12 amino acids. The germline V and J ends were trimmed by 4 bases and 11 bases, with 14 bases remaining between them. Germline-derived CDR1 and CDR2 are SNHLY and FYNNEI.

This chain's CDR3 is CASIDRQEAFF. CDR3 bases: TGTGCCAGCATCGATCGGCAGGAAGCTTTCTTT. The V and J genes are TRBV2 and TRBJ1-1; D call uncertain. Germline V CDR1 and CDR2: SNHLY, FYNNEI. This CDR3 region has 11 residues. V was cut by 7 bases and J by 8 bases, with 11 bases left in between. Full variable domain (rest looked up from reference TRBV2 and TRBJ1-1): EPEVTQTPSHQVTQMGQEVILRCVPISNHLYFYWYRQILGQKVEFLVSFYNNEISEKSEIFDDQFSVERPDGSNFTLKIRSTKLEDSAMYFCASIDRQEAFFGQGTRLTVV.

This clone was picked up one time. The chain recombines TRBV19 with TRBJ2-1; TRBD2 agrees at 13 bases. With V trimmed by 3 bases and J by 6 bases, 20 bases remained unmatched. The CDR3 sequence is 21 residues long. CDR1 and CDR2 from the germline V gene are LNHDA and SQIVND (reference sequence). CDR3 bases: TGTGCCAGTAGTATCAGGGGGGATTGGGCCCCTACTAGCGGGAGGGCCAATGAGCAGTTCTTC. Encoded protein: CASSIRGDWAPTSGRANEQFF.

The rearrangement uses TRBV5-4 and TRBJ2-2, with 7 bases fitting TRBD2. The germline CDR1 and CDR2 sequences are SGHNT and YYREEE (reference sequence). CDR3 length equals 17 residues. After removal of 1 base from V and 2 bases from J, the junction contained 8 bases not matched to a gene. The CDR3 DNA follows: TGTGCCAGCAGCTTGAGTCCTAGCGGAGGCAACACCGGGGAGCTGTTTTTT. Its translation: CASSLSPSGGNTGELFF. Drawing the rest from reference TRBV5-4 and TRBJ2-2, the complete variable domain is ETGVTQSPTHLIKTRGQQVTLRCSSQSGHNTVSWYQQALGQGPQFIFQYYREEENGRGNFPPRFSGLQFPNYSSELNVNALELDDSALYLCASSLSPSGGNTGELFFGEGSRLTVL.

This rearrangement joins TRBV10-3 to TRBJ1-1; D remains ambiguous. CDR1 is ENHRY and CDR2 is SYGVKD in the germline V gene. The V and J ends lost 8 bases and 0 bases respectively, with 10 bases between them. The CDR3 runs to 13 residues. The CDR3 DNA reads as TGTGCCATCTTGGACGGCCTGAACACTGAAGCTTTCTTT. This gives the protein CAILDGLNTEAFF.

This clone appeared a few times. The genes are TRBV9 and TRBJ2-2; TRBD2 is a possible D gene (5 bases). Deletions cut 0 bases from V and 1 base from J, with 13 bases between. Germline assignment: CDR1 SGDLS and CDR2 YYNGEE. This CDR3 comprises 17 residues. The CDR3 protein is CASSVGSESLNTGELFF. For the CDR3, the DNA is TGTGCCAGCAGCGTAGGTAGCGAGAGCCTGAACACCGGGGAGCTGTTTTTT.

This clone was counted ten times or more. The chain combines TRBV6-1 with TRBJ2-1; 7 bases match TRBD1. CDR1 and CDR2 (germline): MNHNS, SASEGT. CDR3 length: 11 amino acids. The trim removed 1 base at V and 15 bases at J, leaving 3 bases unmatched. The CDR3 DNA sequence: TGTGCCAGCAGTGAAGGAGGGGGCCTGTTCTTC. Amino acids: CASSEGGGLFF.

The chain employs TRBV13 and TRBJ2-3; 10 bases line up with TRBD2. Trimming cost V 5 bases and J 4 bases; bases outside gene matches: 12. CDR1 PRHDT and CDR2 FYEKMQ come from the germline V gene (reference sequence). The CDR3 runs 17 residues. CDR3 amino acids: CASSQPGQREGPDTQYF. The CDR3 DNA reads as TGTGCCAGCAGCCAACCTGGCCAGCGGGAGGGCCCAGATACGCAGTATTTT.

The gene calls are TRBV4-1 and TRBJ2-1, with 7 bases identical to TRBD1. Germline V gives CDR1 MGHRA, CDR2 YSYEKL. Losses at the gene ends were 6 bases for V and 4 bases for J; bases not matched to a gene: 9. CDR3 length: 15 amino acids. The DNA for the CDR3 is TGCGCCAGCAGGCCCGGGACAGAAGTATACAATGAGCAGTTCTTC. It is translated as CASRPGTEVYNEQFF.

A note on this clone: Distinct nucleotide sequences in the sample also encode this CDR3. This sequence joins TRBV11-2 and TRBJ2-3; tentative D call: TRBD2 (5 bases). The V end lost 5 bases, the J end lost 6 bases, and 18 bases lay between the germline ends. CDR3 length equals 15 residues. Germline-derived CDR1 and CDR2 are SGHAT and FQNNGV. The CDR3 region has the DNA TGTGCCAGCAGCCTAGGAGGAGGCAACACCGATACGCAGTATTTT. Amino acid sequence: CASSLGGGNTDTQYF.

The chain is built from TRBV6-5 and TRBJ2-7, with a tentative D call TRBD2 (5 bases). Germline lookup yields CDR1 MNHEY and CDR2 SVGAGI. V lost 0 bases, J lost 2 bases, and 8 bases lay in between. This CDR3 region has 14 residues. CDR3 sequence: CASSYSREPYEQYF. The CDR3 region has the DNA TGTGCCAGCAGTTACTCGAGGGAGCCCTACGAGCAGTACTTC.

This clone was counted between two and nine times. The chain couples TRBV10-2 to TRBJ1-1, with TRBD1 as a possible D gene (6 bases). This CDR3 comprises 12 residues. V shed 3 bases and J shed 7 bases, with 9 bases lying between them. The germline CDR1 and CDR2 sequences are WSHSY and SAAADI. The chain's CDR3 is CASSDPDSEAFF. As DNA, the CDR3 is TGCGCCAGCAGTGATCCGGACAGTGAAGCTTTCTTT.

The rearrangement links TRBV30 to TRBJ1-5, with D unclear. Trimming shortened V by 0 bases and J by 13 bases, and 10 bases separated the two germline ends. The CDR3 runs 11 residues. Germline CDR1 is GTSNPN and CDR2 is SVGIG (reference sequence). The CDR3 region has the DNA TGTGCCTGGAGTGTATCTGGACCTCAGCATTTT. Residues: CAWSVSGPQHF.

The chain is built from TRBV5-1 and TRBJ2-2; TRBD2 agrees at 11 bases. V lost 1 base and J lost 1; bases outside the gene matches: 3. This CDR3 is 17 amino acids long. Per the germline V gene, CDR1 is SGHRS and CDR2 is YFSETQ. The CDR3 sequence is CASSLWGLAENTGELFF. CDR3 nucleotides: TGCGCCAGCAGCTTGTGGGGACTAGCGGAGAACACCGGGGAGCTGTTTTTT.

The CDR3 DNA reads TGTGCCAGCAGCGCGACTAGCGGGAGGGCTTTCAATGAGCAGTTCTTC. As protein: CASSATSGRAFNEQFF. The chain is built from TRBV7-3 and TRBJ2-1; 14 positions match TRBD2. The CDR3 has 16 residues. J was trimmed by 6 bases and V by 5 bases; bases with no gene match: 6. Germline V gene sequence: CDR1 SGHTA, CDR2 FQGTGA.

The chain has TRBV7-3 and TRBJ1-1; D is unclear. CDR1 and CDR2 from the germline V gene are SGHTA and FQGTGA. V dropped 5 bases and J dropped 1 base, with 8 bases sitting between them. CDR3 length: 13 amino acids. The chain's CDR3 is CASSPDPNTEAFF. The CDR3 DNA is TGTGCCAGCAGCCCTGACCCGAACACTGAAGCTTTCTTT.

J is TRBJ1-4 and V is TRBV7-3; 8 bases are a match to TRBD1. This CDR3 region has 15 residues. Losses at the gene ends were 5 bases for V and 7 bases for J; bases not matched to a gene: 9. CDR1 and CDR2 from the germline V gene are SGHTA and FQGTGA. CDR3 nucleotide sequence: TGTGCCAGCAGCCTTTCAGGGGGCGCCGGTGAAAAACTGTTTTTT. Translation gives CASSLSGGAGEKLFF.

The rearrangement joins TRBV11-3 to TRBJ2-3; no reliable D call. V dropped 6 bases and J dropped 2 bases, with 9 bases sitting between them. The germline gives CDR1 SGHNT, CDR2 YENEEA. The CDR3 is 13 amino acids. CDR3 DNA: TGTGCCAGCAGTCCTTGGGCCACAGATACGCAGTATTTT. Translation gives CASSPWATDTQYF.

V usage is TRBV5-6 and J usage is TRBJ2-2; D is unclear. From germline, CDR1 is SGHDT and CDR2 YYEEEE. This CDR3 has 15 residues. V lost 3 bases and J 2 bases, leaving 11 bases between the germline ends. CDR3 DNA: TGTGCCAGCAGCTATTTCCGGCAAAACACCGGGGAGCTGTTTTTT. Its translation: CASSYFRQNTGELFF. The whole variable domain, remainder taken from reference TRBV5-6 and TRBJ2-2, is DAGVTQSPTHLIKTRGQQVTLRCSPKSGHDTVSWYQQALGQGPQFIFQYYEEEERQRGNFPDRFSGHQFPNYSSELNVNALLLGDSALYLCASSYFRQNTGELFFGEGSRLTVL.

V usage is TRBV27 and J usage is TRBJ2-1, with no clear D. V was shortened by 0 bases and J by 2 bases, with 2 bases between the two germline ends. The CDR3 has 13 residues. Germline lookup yields CDR1 MNHEY and CDR2 SMNVEV (reference sequence). CDR3 protein: CASSLSPYNEQFF. In nucleotides, the CDR3 is TGTGCCAGCAGTTTATCGCCCTACAATGAGCAGTTCTTC.

V is TRBV11-3 and J is TRBJ2-7; perhaps TRBD2 as D (6 bases). This CDR3 has 15 amino acids. CDR1 SGHNT and CDR2 YENEEA come from the germline V gene. V was clipped by 2 bases and J by 7 bases, with 18 bases between them. The CDR3 here is CASSLWSGQLGEQYF. CDR3 nucleotides: TGTGCCAGCAGCTTATGGAGCGGGCAGCTCGGGGAGCAGTACTTC.

This sequence joins TRBV7-9 and TRBJ2-7; D may be TRBD2 (5 bases). The germline V and J ends were trimmed by 2 bases and 3 bases, with 8 bases remaining between them. There are 13 residues in the CDR3. Germline V CDR1 and CDR2: SEHNR, FQNEAQ (reference sequence). The CDR3: CASSLSGHYEQYF. The DNA of the CDR3 is TGTGCCAGCAGCTTAAGCGGCCACTACGAGCAGTACTTC.